The clone carrying this T cell receptor beta chain appeared a single time. Its target is unknown. The data belong to a study of breast tumors, draining lymph nodes, adjacent tissues. Overall study results and limits: Luminal-like breast cancer showed significantly greater tumor-nontumor repertoire similarity than basal-like breast cancer did. Most tumor T cells seemingly derive from lymph node, then expand in tumor. Tumor TCR diversity was below lymph nodes but above nontumor tissue.

V was trimmed by 3 bases and J by 5 bases, leaving 13 bases between them. The CDR3 length is 15 residues. A single record per CDR3 protein comes from TCRdb applying MiXCR to the multiplex PCR reads. This repertoire shows 15,000 to 20,000 distinct CDR3 sequences, around 60% found once; its top ten account for about a fifth. The chain recombines TRBV12-3 or TRBV12-4 with TRBJ2-2; no clear D gene. This TCR came from a female donor with breast cancer. Some clones in this sample may be carry-over from other donors' samples. Sequenced: tumor-adjacent breast tissue. CDR3 sequence (DNA): TGTGCCAGCAGTTTTAAGATCGGCCCGACCGGGGAGCTGTTTTTT. It yields the protein CASSFKIGPTGELFF.